This TCR beta chain was observed in a study of a mutant IDH1 vaccine in newly diagnosed glioma. Study information: A roughly 62% male, around 40% female split and a mean age of about 44 years characterized treated patients. Those enrolled had earlier been treated with radiotherapy, temozolomide, or both, mostly both.

Documented time point: baseline, week 1 (first vaccination visit). The treatment here: pre-vaccination baseline after standard-of-care therapy. The V end was cut by 0 bases, the J end by 2 bases, with 7 bases between. The CDR3 extends over 14 amino acids. CDR1 is SGHDN and CDR2 is FVKESK in the germline V gene. Repertoires were generated with immunoSEQ multiplex PCR, while TCRdb's copy carries only in-frame clones and drops some. The sample has around 60,000 clones, about nine tenths seen once; the top ten hold roughly 2.5%. About this clone itself: Antigen: not known.

Study-wide points: The authors found pseudoprogression apparently unrelated to changes in top peripheral T cell clonotypes.

The sample consisted of PBMCs, taken from a glioma patient treated with radiotherapy, temozolomide or both. The chain employs TRBV14 and TRBJ1-1; D remains ambiguous. This TCR derives from a man aged 45 to 65 with glioma. DNA for the CDR3: TGTGCCAGCAGCCAAGAAGTAGGAAACACTGAAGCTTTCTTT. Its translation: CASSQEVGNTEAFF.